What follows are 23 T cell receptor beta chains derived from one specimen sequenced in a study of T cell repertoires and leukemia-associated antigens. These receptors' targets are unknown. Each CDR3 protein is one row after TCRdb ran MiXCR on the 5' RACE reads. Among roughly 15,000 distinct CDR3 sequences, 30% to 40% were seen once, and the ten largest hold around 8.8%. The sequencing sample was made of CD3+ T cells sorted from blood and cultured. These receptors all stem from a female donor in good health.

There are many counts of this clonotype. The CDR3 reads CASSSVKFPQETQYF. The DNA of the CDR3 is TGTGCCAGCAGCTCGGTCAAGTTTCCACAAGAGACCCAGTACTTC. The chain has TRBV28 and TRBJ2-5; D not certain. The CDR3 is 15 residues long. Germline V gene data show CDR1 as MDHEN and CDR2 as SYDVKM. V lost 6 bases to trimming and J lost 2 bases, with 16 bases between them.

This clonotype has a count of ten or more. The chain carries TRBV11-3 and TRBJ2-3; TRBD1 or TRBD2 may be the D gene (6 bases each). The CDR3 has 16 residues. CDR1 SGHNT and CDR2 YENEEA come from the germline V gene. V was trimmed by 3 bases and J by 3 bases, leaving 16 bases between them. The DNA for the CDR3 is TGTGCCAGCAGCTTGGGGGTCCAGGGGAGGACAGATACGCAGTATTTT. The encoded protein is CASSLGVQGRTDTQYF.

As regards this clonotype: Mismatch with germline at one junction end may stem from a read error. The CDR3 DNA reads as TGTGCCAGCAGCTTAGGAGCGGGACGGGGCGCAGATACACAGTATTTT. Its translation is CASSLGAGRGADTQYF. The rearrangement uses TRBV7-2 and TRBJ2-3; 7 nucleotides match TRBD2. Germline lookup yields CDR1 SGHTA and CDR2 FQGNSA. The CDR3 has 16 residues.

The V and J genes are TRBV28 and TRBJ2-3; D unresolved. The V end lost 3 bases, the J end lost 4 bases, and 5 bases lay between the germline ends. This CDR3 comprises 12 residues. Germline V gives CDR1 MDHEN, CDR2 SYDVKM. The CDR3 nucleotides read TGTGCCAGCAGTTTTTCATCAGATACGCAGTATTTT. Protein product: CASSFSSDTQYF.

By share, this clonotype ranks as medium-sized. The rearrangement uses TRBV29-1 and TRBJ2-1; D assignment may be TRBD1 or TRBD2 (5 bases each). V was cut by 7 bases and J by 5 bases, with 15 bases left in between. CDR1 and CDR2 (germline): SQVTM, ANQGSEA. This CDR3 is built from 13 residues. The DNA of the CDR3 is TGCAGCGCCGAGCCAGGGACGAACAATGAGCAGTTCTTC. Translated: CSAEPGTNNEQFF.

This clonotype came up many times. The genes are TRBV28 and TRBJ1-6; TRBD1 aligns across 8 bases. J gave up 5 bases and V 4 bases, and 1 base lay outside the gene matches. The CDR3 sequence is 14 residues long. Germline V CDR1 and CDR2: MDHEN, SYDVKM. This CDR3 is CASSSTGDNSPLHF. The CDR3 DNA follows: TGTGCCAGCAGTTCGACAGGGGATAATTCACCCCTCCACTTT.

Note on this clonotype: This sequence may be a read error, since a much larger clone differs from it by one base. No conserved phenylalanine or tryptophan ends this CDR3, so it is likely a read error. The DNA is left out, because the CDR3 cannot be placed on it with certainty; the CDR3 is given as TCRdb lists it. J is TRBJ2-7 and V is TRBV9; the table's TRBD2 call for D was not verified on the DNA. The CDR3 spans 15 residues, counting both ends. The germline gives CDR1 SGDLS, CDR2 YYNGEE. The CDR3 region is CASSAVAGVTDERYL.

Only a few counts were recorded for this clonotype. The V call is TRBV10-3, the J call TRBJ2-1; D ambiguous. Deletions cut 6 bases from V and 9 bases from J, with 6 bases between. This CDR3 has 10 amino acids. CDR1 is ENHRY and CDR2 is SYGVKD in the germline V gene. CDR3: CAIRVGEQFF. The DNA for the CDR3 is TGTGCCATCAGGGTCGGTGAGCAGTTCTTC.

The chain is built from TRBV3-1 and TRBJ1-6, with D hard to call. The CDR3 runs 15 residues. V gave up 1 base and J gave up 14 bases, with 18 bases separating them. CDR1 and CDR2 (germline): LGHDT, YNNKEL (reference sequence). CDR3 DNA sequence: TGTGCCAGCAGCCAAGTCCCGGGCCCCCCGTTTTCCCTCCACTTT. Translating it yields CASSQVPGPPFSLHF.

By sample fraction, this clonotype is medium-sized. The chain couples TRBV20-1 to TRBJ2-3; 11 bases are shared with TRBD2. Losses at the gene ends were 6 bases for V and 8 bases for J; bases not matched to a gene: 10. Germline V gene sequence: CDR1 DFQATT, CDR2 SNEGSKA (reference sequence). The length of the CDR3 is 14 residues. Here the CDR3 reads CSASTSGSRGTQYF. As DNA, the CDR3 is TGCAGTGCGTCCACTAGCGGGAGTCGGGGTACGCAGTATTTT.

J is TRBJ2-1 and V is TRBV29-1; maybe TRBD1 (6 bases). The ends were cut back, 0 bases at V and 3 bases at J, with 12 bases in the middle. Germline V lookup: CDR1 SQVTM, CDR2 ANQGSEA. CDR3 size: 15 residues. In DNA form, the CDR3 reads TGCAGCGTTGAAGACAGGGGACGCCTCTACAATGAGCAGTTCTTC. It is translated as CSVEDRGRLYNEQFF.

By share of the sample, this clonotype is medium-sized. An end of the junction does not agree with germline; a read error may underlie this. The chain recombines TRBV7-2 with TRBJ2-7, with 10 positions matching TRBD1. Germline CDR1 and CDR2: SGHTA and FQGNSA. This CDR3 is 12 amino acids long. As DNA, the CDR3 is TGTGCCGGCAGAGACAGGGGGCGGGAGCAGTACTTC. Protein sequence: CAGRDRGREQYF.

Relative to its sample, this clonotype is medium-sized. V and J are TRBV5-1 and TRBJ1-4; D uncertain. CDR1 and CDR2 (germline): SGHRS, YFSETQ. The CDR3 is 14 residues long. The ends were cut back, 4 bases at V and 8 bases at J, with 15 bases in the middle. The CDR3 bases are TGCGCCAGCAGCAACCGGGCCTCAGAGGAAAAACTGTTTTTT. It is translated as CASSNRASEEKLFF.

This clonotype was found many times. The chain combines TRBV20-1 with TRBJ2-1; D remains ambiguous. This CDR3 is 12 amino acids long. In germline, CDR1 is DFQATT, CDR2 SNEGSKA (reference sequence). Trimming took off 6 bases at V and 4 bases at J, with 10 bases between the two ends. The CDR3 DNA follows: TGCAGTGCCCCTTGGGAATACAATGAGCAGTTCTTC. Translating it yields CSAPWEYNEQFF.

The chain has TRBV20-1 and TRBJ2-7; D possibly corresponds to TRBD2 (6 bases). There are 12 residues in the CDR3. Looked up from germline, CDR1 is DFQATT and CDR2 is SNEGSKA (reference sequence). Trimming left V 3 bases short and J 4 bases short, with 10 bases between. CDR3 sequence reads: CSASPGGYEQYF. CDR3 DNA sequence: TGCAGTGCTAGTCCAGGAGGGTACGAGCAGTACTTC.

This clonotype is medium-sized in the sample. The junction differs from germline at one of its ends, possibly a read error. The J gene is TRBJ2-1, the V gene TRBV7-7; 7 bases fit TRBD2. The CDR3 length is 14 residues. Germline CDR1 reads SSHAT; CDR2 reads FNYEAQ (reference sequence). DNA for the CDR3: TGTGCTAGCAGCCCCCAGAGCGGGGACAATGAGCAGTTCTTC. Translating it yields CASSPQSGDNEQFF.

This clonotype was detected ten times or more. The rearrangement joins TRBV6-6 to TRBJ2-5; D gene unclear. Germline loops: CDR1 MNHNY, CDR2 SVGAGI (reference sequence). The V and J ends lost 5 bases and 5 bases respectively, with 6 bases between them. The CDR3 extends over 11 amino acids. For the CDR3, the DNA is TGTGCCAGCAGTCCCCTCGAGACCCAGTACTTC. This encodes CASSPLETQYF.

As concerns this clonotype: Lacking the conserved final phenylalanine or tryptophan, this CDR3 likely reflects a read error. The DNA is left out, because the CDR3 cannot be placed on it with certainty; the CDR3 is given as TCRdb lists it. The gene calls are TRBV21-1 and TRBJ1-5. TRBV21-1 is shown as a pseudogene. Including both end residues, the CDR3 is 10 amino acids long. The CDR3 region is CARPKSAPAI.

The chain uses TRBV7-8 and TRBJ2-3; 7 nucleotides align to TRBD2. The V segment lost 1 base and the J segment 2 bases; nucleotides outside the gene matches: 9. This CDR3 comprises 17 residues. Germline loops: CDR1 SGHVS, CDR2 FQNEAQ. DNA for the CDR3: TGTGCCAGCAGCTTAGTTTTGTCTAGCGGAAACACAGATACGCAGTATTTT. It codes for CASSLVLSSGNTDTQYF.

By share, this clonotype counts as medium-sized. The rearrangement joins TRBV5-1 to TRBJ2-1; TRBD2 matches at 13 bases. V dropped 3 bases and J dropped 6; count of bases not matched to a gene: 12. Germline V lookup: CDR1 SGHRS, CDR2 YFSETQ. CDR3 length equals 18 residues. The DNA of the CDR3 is TGCGCCAGCAGCTGGACGACCGGACTAGCGGGAGCCCCCAATGAGCAGTTCTTC. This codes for CASSWTTGLAGAPNEQFF.

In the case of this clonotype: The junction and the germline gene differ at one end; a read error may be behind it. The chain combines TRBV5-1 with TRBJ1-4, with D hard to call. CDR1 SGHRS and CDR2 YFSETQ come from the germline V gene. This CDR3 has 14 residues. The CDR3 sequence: CASSLGSANGKLFF. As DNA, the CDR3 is TGCGCCAGCAGCTTAGGTTCGGCTAATGGAAAACTGTTTTTT.

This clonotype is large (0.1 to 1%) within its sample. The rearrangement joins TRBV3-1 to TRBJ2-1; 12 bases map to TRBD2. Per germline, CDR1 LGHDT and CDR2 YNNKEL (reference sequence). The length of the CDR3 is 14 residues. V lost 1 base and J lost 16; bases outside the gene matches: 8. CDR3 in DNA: TGTGCCAGCAGCCAAGGGACTAGCGGGACCGTTGGATTCTTC. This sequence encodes CASSQGTSGTVGFF.

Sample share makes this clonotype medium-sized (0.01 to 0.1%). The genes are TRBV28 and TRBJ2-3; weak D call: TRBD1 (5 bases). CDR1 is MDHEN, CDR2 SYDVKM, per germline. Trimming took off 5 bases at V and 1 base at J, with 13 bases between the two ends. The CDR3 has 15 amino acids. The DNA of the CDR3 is TGTGCCAGCAGTCCAGGGTCTGAGGGCACAGATACGCAGTATTTT. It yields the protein CASSPGSEGTDTQYF.